These 3 T cell receptor beta chains share one sample of origin, sequenced in a study of blood T cell repertoires in COVID-19. This table comes from immunoSEQ multiplex PCR, and its TCRdb copy is limited to in-frame clones, with some not included. The sample shows about 71,000 clones, 80% to 90% of them seen only once. Sequences were obtained from peripheral blood. The receptor source for this set is a human donor in a cohort sampled during active COVID-19.

The V call is TRBV19, the J call TRBJ2-7; 10 nucleotides align to TRBD1. Germline CDR1 is LNHDA and CDR2 is SQIVND (reference sequence). The CDR3 totals 14 residues. Germline trimming cut 5 bases from V and 9 bases from J; bases unmatched to any gene: 10. CDR3 bases: TGTGCCAGTAGTCTCCGGGACAGGGGCCCTCTGCAGTACTTC. Amino acid sequence: CASSLRDRGPLQYF.

The table lists this clone with a count of one. V is TRBV5-1 and J is TRBJ2-7, with 12 positions matching TRBD2. The J segment lost 3 bases and the V segment lost 4 bases, leaving 8 bases of the junction unmatched. The germline CDR1 and CDR2 sequences are SGHRS and YFSETQ. The CDR3 runs to 16 residues. The CDR3 coding sequence is TGCGCCAGCAGCATTCTAGCGGGAGGGAGGGTCTACGAGCAGTACTTC. Protein product: CASSILAGGRVYEQYF.

The J gene is TRBJ2-6, the V gene TRBV6-2 or TRBV6-3; a possible D gene is TRBD1 (6 bases). V was pared by 5 bases and J by 0 bases, with 11 bases between. The V gene's germline CDR1 is MNHEY and CDR2 SVGEGT. The CDR3 sequence is 16 residues long. The CDR3 nucleotides are TGTGCCAGCAGTCAAAGGACAGTCTCTGGGGCCAACGTCCTGACTTTC. This sequence encodes CASSQRTVSGANVLTF.